This TCR beta chain was identified in a study of cytomegalovirus exposure and HLA in healthy donors. CDR3 size: 15 residues. Trimming took off 9 bases at V and 4 bases at J, with 21 bases between the two ends. CDR1 and CDR2 (germline): MNHNS, SASEGT. 60 Vbeta and 13 Jbeta primers were used in PCR. Profiling relied on immunoSEQ multiplex PCR, and the TCRdb table lists in-frame clones only, not all of them. Seen here are approximately 200,000 clones, 79% observed once, and the top ten hold approximately 1.5%. The V call is TRBV6-1, the J call TRBJ2-5, with no clear D. The sample taken for sequencing was PBMCs. The origin of this receptor is a woman aged 18-29 years in good health and CMV-seronegative. CDR3 residues: CASSEKTRSAETQYF. As DNA, the CDR3 is TGTGCCAGTTCCGAGAAAACGCGGAGTGCAGAGACCCAGTACTTC.